This TCR beta chain was recorded in a study of T cell responses to AZD1222 COVID-19 vaccine. Study at large: Pooled together were second doses at about 4 or about 12 weeks.

Germline V gene sequence: CDR1 SGHRS, CDR2 YFSETQ. V trimming: 0 bases; J trimming: 2 bases; junction bases outside the gene matches: 3. CDR3 length: 17 residues. Profiling relied on immunoSEQ multiplex PCR, and the TCRdb table lists in-frame clones only, not all of them. The sample consists of roughly 66,000 clones, less than 90% of them appearing once. Study-level results: It was only after the peak T cell response that any repertoires were sampled. Spike-specific TCR breadth and depth grew following two AZD1222 doses. The donors showed a predominance of white British ancestry and of females, with possible underestimation of clonal diversity.

As concerns this clone: Its matching antigen is unknown.

This sequence joins TRBV5-1 and TRBJ2-6; TRBD1 matches 9 bases. The specimen was peripheral blood, collected on day 0 of AZD1222 vaccination. This receptor was obtained from an adult in good health. CDR3 loop: CASSLARTGAGANVLTF. CDR3 DNA: TGCGCCAGCAGCTTGGCCCGGACAGGGGCTGGGGCCAACGTCCTGACTTTC.